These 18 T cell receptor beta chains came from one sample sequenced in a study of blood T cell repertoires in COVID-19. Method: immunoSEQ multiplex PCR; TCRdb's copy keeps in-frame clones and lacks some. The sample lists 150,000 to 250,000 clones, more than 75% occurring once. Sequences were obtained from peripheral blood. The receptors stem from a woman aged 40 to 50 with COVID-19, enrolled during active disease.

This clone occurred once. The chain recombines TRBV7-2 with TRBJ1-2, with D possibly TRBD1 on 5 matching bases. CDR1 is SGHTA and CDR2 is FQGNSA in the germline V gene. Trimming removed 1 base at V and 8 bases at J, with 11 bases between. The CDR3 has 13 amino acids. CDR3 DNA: TGTGCCAGCAGCTTAGTGGCAGGGAGGGGCTACACCTTC. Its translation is CASSLVAGRGYTF.

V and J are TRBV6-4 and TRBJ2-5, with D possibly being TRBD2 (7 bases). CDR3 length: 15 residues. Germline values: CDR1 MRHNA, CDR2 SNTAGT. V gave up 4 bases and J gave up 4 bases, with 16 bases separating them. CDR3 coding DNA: TGTGCCAGCAGTGTAATAGGGGGGGCCGGAGAGACCCAGTACTTC. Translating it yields CASSVIGGAGETQYF.

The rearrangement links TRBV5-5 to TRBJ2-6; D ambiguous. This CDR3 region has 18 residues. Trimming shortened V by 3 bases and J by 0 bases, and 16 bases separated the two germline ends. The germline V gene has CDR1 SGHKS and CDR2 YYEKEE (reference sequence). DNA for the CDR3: TGTGCCAGCAGCTCTCAGAACCAGGTGCCCTCTGGGGCCAACGTCCTGACTTTC. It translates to CASSSQNQVPSGANVLTF.

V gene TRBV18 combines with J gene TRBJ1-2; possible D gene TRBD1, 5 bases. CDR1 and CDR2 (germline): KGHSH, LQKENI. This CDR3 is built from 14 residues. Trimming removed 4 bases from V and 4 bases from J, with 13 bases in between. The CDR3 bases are TGTGCCAGCTCACATACGACAGATTTCTATGGCTACACCTTC. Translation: CASSHTTDFYGYTF.

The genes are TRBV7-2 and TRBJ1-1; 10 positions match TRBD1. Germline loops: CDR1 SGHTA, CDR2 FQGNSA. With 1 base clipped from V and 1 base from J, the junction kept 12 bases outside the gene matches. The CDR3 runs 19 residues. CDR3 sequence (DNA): TGTGCCAGCAGCTTAGTTCCCGCAGTGACAGGGGGCAAGAACACTGAAGCTTTCTTT. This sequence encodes CASSLVPAVTGGKNTEAFF. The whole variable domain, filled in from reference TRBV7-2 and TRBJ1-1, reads GAGVSQSPSNKVTEKGKDVELRCDPISGHTALYWYRQSLGQGLEFLIYFQGNSAPDKSGLPSDRFSAERTGGSVSTLTIQRTQQEDSAVYLCASSLVPAVTGGKNTEAFFGQGTRLTVV.

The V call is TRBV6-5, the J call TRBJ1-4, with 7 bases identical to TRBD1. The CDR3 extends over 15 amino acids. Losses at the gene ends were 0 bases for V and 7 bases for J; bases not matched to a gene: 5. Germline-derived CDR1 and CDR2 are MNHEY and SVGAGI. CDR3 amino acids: CASSYSAGGREKLFF. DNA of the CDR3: TGTGCCAGCAGTTACTCGGCAGGGGGGCGTGAAAAACTGTTTTTT.

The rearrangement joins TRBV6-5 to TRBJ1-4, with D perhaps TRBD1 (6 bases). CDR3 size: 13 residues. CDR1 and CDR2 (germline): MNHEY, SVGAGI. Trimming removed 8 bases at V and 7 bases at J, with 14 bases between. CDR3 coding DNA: TGTGCCAGCGGAACCAGGGGACGTGAAAAACTGTTTTTT. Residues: CASGTRGREKLFF.

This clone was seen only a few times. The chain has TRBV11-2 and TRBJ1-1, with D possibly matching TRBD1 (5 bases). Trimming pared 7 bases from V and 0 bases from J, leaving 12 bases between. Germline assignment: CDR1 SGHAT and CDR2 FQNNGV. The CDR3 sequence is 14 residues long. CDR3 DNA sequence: TGTGCCAGCACACTAACGACAGTGAACACTGAAGCTTTCTTT. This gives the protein CASTLTTVNTEAFF. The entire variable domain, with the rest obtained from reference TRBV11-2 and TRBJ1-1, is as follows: EAGVAQSPRYKIIEKRQSVAFWCNPISGHATLYWYQQILGQGPKLLIQFQNNGVVDDSQLPKDRFSAERLKGVDSTLKIQPAKLEDSAVYLCASTLTTVNTEAFFGQGTRLTVV.

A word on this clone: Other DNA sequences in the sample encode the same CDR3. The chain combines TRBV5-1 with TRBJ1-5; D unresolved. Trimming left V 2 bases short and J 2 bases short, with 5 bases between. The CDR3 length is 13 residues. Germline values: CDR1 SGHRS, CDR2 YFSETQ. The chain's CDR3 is CASSFGGNQPQHF. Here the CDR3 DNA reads TGCGCCAGCAGCTTTGGAGGCAATCAGCCCCAGCATTTT.

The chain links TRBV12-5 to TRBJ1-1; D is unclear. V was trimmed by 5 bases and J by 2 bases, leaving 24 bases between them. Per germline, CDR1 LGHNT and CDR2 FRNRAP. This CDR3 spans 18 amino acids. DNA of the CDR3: TGTGCTAGTGGTCCGACCCCTAGGGTAAGGAGGGAAAACACTGAAGCTTTCTTT. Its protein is CASGPTPRVRRENTEAFF.

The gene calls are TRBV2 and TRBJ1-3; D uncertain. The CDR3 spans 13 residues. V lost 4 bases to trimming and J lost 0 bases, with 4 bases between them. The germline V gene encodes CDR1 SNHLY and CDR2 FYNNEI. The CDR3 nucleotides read TGTGCCAGCAGTGTATCCTCTGGAAACACCATATATTTT. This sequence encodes CASSVSSGNTIYF.

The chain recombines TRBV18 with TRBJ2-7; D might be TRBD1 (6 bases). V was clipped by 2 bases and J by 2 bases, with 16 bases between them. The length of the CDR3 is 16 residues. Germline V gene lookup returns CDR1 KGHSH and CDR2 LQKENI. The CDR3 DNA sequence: TGTGCCAGCTCACCATCCCCCGACAGGATTCCCTACGAGCAGTACTTC. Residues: CASSPSPDRIPYEQYF.

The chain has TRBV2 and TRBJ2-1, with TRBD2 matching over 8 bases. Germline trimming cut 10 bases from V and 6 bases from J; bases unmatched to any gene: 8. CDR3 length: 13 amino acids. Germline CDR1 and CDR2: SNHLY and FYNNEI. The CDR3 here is CANEGLVGNEQFF. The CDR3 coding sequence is TGTGCCAACGAGGGACTAGTGGGCAATGAGCAGTTCTTC.

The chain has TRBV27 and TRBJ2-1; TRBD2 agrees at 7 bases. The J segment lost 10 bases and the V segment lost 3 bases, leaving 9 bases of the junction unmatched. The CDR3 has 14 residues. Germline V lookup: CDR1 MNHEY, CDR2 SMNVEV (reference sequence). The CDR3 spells CASSFIGGSLEQFF. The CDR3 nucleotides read TGTGCCAGCAGTTTTATAGGCGGGAGCCTGGAGCAGTTCTTC.

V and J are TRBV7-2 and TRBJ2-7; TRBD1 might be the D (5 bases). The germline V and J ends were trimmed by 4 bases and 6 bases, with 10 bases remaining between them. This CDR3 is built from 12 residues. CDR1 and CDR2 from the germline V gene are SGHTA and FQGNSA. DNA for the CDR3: TGTGCCAGCAGCTCCTGGGGCCTCGAGCAGTACTTC. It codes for CASSSWGLEQYF.

The CDR3 nucleotides read TGCAGCGTTGGGACCGGGACAGGGCGCCAAGCTTTCTTT. Residues: CSVGTGTGRQAFF. The chain recombines TRBV29-1 with TRBJ1-1; 9 positions match TRBD1. Per the germline V gene, CDR1 is SQVTM and CDR2 is ANQGSEA. This CDR3 comprises 13 residues. Trimming cost V 4 bases and J 9 bases; bases outside gene matches: 9.

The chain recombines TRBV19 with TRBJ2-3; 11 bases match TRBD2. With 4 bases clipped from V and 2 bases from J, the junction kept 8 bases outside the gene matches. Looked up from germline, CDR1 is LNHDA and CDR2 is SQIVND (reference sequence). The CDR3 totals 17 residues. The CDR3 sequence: CASSRDRTSGYTDTQYF. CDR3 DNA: TGTGCCAGTAGTAGAGACCGGACTAGCGGGTACACAGATACGCAGTATTTT.

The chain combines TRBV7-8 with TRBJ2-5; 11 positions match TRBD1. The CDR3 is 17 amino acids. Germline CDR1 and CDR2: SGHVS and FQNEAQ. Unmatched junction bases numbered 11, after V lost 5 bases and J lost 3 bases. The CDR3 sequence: CASSLLGTGGGKETQYF. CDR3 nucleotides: TGTGCCAGCAGCCTCCTCGGGACAGGGGGGGGAAAAGAGACCCAGTACTTC.